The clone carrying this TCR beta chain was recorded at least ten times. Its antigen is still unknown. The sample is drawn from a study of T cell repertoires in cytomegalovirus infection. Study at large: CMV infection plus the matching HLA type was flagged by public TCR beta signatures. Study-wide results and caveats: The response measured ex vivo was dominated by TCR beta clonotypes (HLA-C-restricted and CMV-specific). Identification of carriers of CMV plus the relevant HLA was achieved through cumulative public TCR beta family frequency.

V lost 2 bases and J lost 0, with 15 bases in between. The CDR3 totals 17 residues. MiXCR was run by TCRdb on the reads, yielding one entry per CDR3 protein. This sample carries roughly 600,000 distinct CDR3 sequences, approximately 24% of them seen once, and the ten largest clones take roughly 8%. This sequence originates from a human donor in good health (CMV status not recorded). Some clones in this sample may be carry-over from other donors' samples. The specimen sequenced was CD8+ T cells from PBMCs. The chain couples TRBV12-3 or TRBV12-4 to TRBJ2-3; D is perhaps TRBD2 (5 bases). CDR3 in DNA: TGTGCCAGCAGTTTATATCCTAGCTCACTGAGCACAGATACGCAGTATTTT. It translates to CASSLYPSSLSTDTQYF.